The 17 T cell receptor beta chains presented below share a single source sample, sequenced in a study of post-analysis software for immune sequencing data. Study-wide points: Elevated frequency relative to controls characterized roughly 5 TRBV segments in patients, TRBV5-6, TRBV5-1 and TRBV20-1 among them.

These receptors have no identified antigens. TCR beta libraries were prepared from cDNA with unique molecular identifiers. TCRdb passed the PCR reads through MiXCR, listing each CDR3 protein once. The table records approximately 570,000 distinct CDR3 sequences, roughly 47% of them present only once. What was sequenced was blood. The origin of the receptors is a girl between 10 and 17 years old with multiple sclerosis.

This clonotype was counted between two and nine times. The chain recombines TRBV2 with TRBJ2-3, with 9 bases aligning to TRBD2. Germline assignment: CDR1 SNHLY and CDR2 FYNNEI. V lost 4 bases to trimming and J lost 5 bases; unmatched junction nucleotides: 4. The CDR3 runs 14 residues. Written as DNA, the CDR3 is TGTGCCAGCAGTGGGGGTAGCGGGGGAGATACGCAGTATTTT. Its protein is CASSGGSGGDTQYF.

V is TRBV10-3 and J is TRBJ2-5, with 8 bases lining up with TRBD2. Looked up from germline, CDR1 is ENHRY and CDR2 is SYGVKD. The V segment lost 3 bases and the J segment 5 bases; nucleotides outside the gene matches: 8. The CDR3 is 15 residues long. Written as DNA, the CDR3 is TGTGCCATCAGTGACCATAGCGGGATGGGGGAGACCCAGTACTTC. This translates into CAISDHSGMGETQYF.

This clonotype has a handful of counts. The rearrangement joins TRBV12-3 or TRBV12-4 to TRBJ1-2, with D possibly TRBD1 on 6 matching bases. This CDR3 has 13 amino acids. Trimming left V 6 bases short and J 3 bases short, with 11 bases between. The CDR3 region is CASRQGGHYGYTF. Written as DNA, the CDR3 is TGTGCCAGCAGACAGGGTGGGCACTATGGCTACACCTTC.

The chain employs TRBV6-5 and TRBJ2-1; TRBD2 might be the D (5 bases). CDR3 length: 13 residues. CDR1 and CDR2 from the germline V gene are MNHEY and SVGAGI. The V end was cut by 6 bases, the J end by 10 bases, with 16 bases between. CDR3 sequence (DNA): TGTGCCAGCAGGGTCACTAGATCCGAGGAGCAGTTCTTC. The encoded protein is CASRVTRSEEQFF.

The chain employs TRBV11-2 and TRBJ2-1; 7 nucleotides align to TRBD2. V was clipped by 2 bases and J by 2 bases; unmatched bases: 9. Germline V lookup: CDR1 SGHAT, CDR2 FQNNGV. CDR3 length: 17 residues. CDR3 coding DNA: TGTGCCAGCAGCTTATTTTGGGGCGGGAGCACCTACAATGAGCAGTTCTTC. Protein: CASSLFWGGSTYNEQFF. Using reference TRBV11-2 and TRBJ2-1 for the parts outside the CDR3, the full variable domain is EAGVAQSPRYKIIEKRQSVAFWCNPISGHATLYWYQQILGQGPKLLIQFQNNGVVDDSQLPKDRFSAERLKGVDSTLKIQPAKLEDSAVYLCASSLFWGGSTYNEQFFGPGTRLTVL.

V gene TRBV12-3 or TRBV12-4 combines with J gene TRBJ2-7, with TRBD1 matching 7 bases. The junction had 11 bases not matched to a gene; V was cut back by 2 bases and J by 4 bases. The CDR3 is made up of 16 amino acids. The CDR3: CASSLLGQDDPYEQYF. The CDR3 nucleotides are TGTGCCAGCAGTTTACTCGGACAGGACGACCCTTACGAGCAGTACTTC.

The J gene is TRBJ2-7, the V gene TRBV10-3, with 7 bases matching TRBD1. Trimming removed 11 bases from V and 5 bases from J; junction bases left unmatched: 6. This CDR3 comprises 11 residues. Germline V lookup: CDR1 ENHRY, CDR2 SYGVKD. CDR3: CAPDREDEQYF. CDR3 nucleotides: TGTGCCCCCGACAGGGAAGACGAGCAGTACTTC.

The table lists this clonotype with a few counts. This chain links TRBV12-5 with TRBJ2-3; unclear D gene. The CDR3 runs to 13 residues. V lost 4 bases and J lost 3, with 8 bases in between. From germline, CDR1 is LGHNT and CDR2 FRNRAP. The CDR3 coding sequence is TGTGCTAGTGGTTCCGCTACAACAGATACGCAGTATTTT. It is translated as CASGSATTDTQYF.

This clonotype was seen a handful of times. The V call is TRBV28, the J call TRBJ1-4; D unclear. V lost 5 bases, J lost 1 base, and 11 bases lay in between. Germline V gene lookup returns CDR1 MDHEN and CDR2 SYDVKM. This CDR3 comprises 15 residues. The CDR3 bases are TGTGCCAGCAGTCCCTCAGTGGAAACTAATGAAAAACTGTTTTTT. It codes for CASSPSVETNEKLFF. Based on the CDR3 plus reference TRBV28 and TRBJ1-4, the full variable domain is DVKVTQSSRYLVKRTGEKVFLECVQDMDHENMFWYRQDPGLGLRLIYFSYDVKMKEKGDIPEGYSVSREKKERFSLILESASTNQTSMYLCASSPSVETNEKLFFGSGTQLSVL.

V is TRBV24-1 and J is TRBJ2-1, with a weak D call TRBD2 (6 bases). Trimming removed 3 bases at V and 4 bases at J, with 15 bases between. The CDR3 is made up of 16 amino acids. Germline V CDR1 and CDR2: KGHDR, SFDVKD. CDR3 nucleotides: TGTGCCACCAGTGATGGCAAGCGGGTGAAATACAATGAGCAGTTCTTC. Its protein product is CATSDGKRVKYNEQFF.

The chain joins TRBV12-3 or TRBV12-4 to TRBJ1-2; D unresolved. V was cut by 6 bases and J by 2 bases, with 13 bases left in between. The CDR3 totals 14 residues. CDR3 DNA sequence: TGTGCCAGCAGCAAATTTGGGAGCAACTATGGCTACACCTTC. It yields the protein CASSKFGSNYGYTF.

CDR3 bases: TGTGCCAGCAGCACCCTTCGACCCTCCTCCTACAATGAGCAGTTCTTC. As protein: CASSTLRPSSYNEQFF. This chain connects TRBV7-8 to TRBJ2-1; no clear D gene. Trimming took 5 bases from V and 0 from J, leaving 14 bases between them. The length of the CDR3 is 16 residues. The V gene's germline CDR1 is SGHVS and CDR2 FQNEAQ.

This clonotype has a handful of counts. The V call is TRBV6-1, the J call TRBJ2-1, with 8 bases that match TRBD1. V lost 6 bases and J lost 9; bases outside the gene matches: 10. This CDR3 has 14 amino acids. Per the germline V gene, CDR1 is MNHNS and CDR2 is SASEGT. The CDR3: CASRTDRVRGEQFF. The CDR3 nucleotides read TGTGCCAGCAGGACGGACAGGGTAAGGGGTGAGCAGTTCTTC.

A word on this clonotype: At one boundary the junction diverges from the germline segment, which might be a read error. The chain has TRBV6-4 and TRBJ1-1, with D possibly TRBD1 on 6 matching bases. This CDR3 spans 15 amino acids. Germline V CDR1 and CDR2: MRHNA, SNTAGT. CDR3: CAGSDSDRVNTEAFF. CDR3 DNA: TGTGCCGGCAGTGACTCGGACAGAGTGAACACTGAAGCTTTCTTT.

V is TRBV20-1 and J is TRBJ2-4, with 12 bases aligning to TRBD2. The V segment lost 0 bases and the J segment 8 bases; nucleotides outside the gene matches: 8. Germline-derived CDR1 and CDR2 are DFQATT and SNEGSKA (reference sequence). The CDR3 sequence is 16 residues long. CDR3: CSARETLAGGPHIQYF. CDR3 nucleotide sequence: TGCAGTGCTAGAGAGACGCTAGCGGGAGGGCCCCACATTCAGTACTTC.

This clonotype was detected a few times. This chain uses TRBV12-3 or TRBV12-4 with TRBJ2-7; D remains ambiguous. V was trimmed by 5 bases and J by 3 bases, leaving 17 bases between them. The CDR3 length is 15 residues. In nucleotides, the CDR3 is TGTGCCAGCAGTCTGGCCAGTTCTTGGGGCTACGAGCAGTACTTC. Translated, it gives CASSLASSWGYEQYF.

The chain couples TRBV20-1 to TRBJ2-4; a possible D gene is TRBD2 (7 bases). The better agreement between TRBJ2-7 and the DNA end casts doubt on the J call. The CDR3 consists of 12 residues. CDR1 and CDR2 from the germline V gene are DFQATT and SNEGSKA (reference sequence). The CDR3 DNA reads as TGCAGTGTTAGGGGGGGGGGAGTCGAGCAGTACTTC. Its protein product is CSVRGGGVEQYF.